One sample yielded the 22 T cell receptor beta chains listed below, sequenced in a study of T cell repertoires in cytomegalovirus infection. TCRdb re-analysed the reads in MiXCR, keeping a single row per CDR3 protein. The sample carries fewer than 1,000,000 distinct CDR3 sequences, 25% to 40% recorded once. Their antigens remain unidentified. Sequenced material: cultured CD8+ T cells from PBMCs, taken from culture after CMV antigen stimulation. These receptors came from a human donor in good health (CMV status not recorded). Some clones in this sample may be carry-over from other donors' samples.

The table lists this clonotype with a few counts. The CDR3 spells CASSLRDRGNGYTF. The CDR3 bases are TGTGCCAGCAGTTTACGGGACAGGGGCAATGGCTACACCTTC. The chain recombines TRBV27 with TRBJ1-2, with 10 bases aligning to TRBD1. The CDR3 contains 14 residues. After removal of 2 bases from V and 6 bases from J, the junction contained 3 bases not matched to a gene. The germline gives CDR1 MNHEY, CDR2 SMNVEV (reference sequence).

The chain combines TRBV15 with TRBJ2-2; no clear D. The CDR3 contains 13 residues. V lost 4 bases and J 3 bases, leaving 6 bases between the germline ends. Germline V gives CDR1 LNHNV, CDR2 YYDKDF (reference sequence). The CDR3 DNA is TGTGCCACCAGCACCCGCTACACCGGGGAGCTGTTTTTT. Residues: CATSTRYTGELFF. Supplemented by reference TRBV15 and TRBJ2-2, the full variable domain reads DAMVIQNPRYQVTQFGKPVTLSCSQTLNHNVMYWYQQKSSQAPKLLFHYYDKDFNNEADTPDNFQSRRPNTSFCFLDIRSPGLGDTAMYLCATSTRYTGELFFGEGSRLTVL.

This clonotype was seen only once. The chain links TRBV2 to TRBJ1-3; D uncertain. The CDR3 is 15 amino acids. V lost 3 bases to trimming and J lost 0 bases, with 9 bases between them. Per the germline V gene, CDR1 is SNHLY and CDR2 is FYNNEI. The CDR3 is CASSEARYSGNTIYF. DNA of the CDR3: TGTGCCAGCAGTGAGGCCCGTTACTCTGGAAACACCATATATTTT. The full variable domain, its missing parts supplied by reference TRBV2 and TRBJ1-3, is EPEVTQTPSHQVTQMGQEVILRCVPISNHLYFYWYRQILGQKVEFLVSFYNNEISEKSEIFDDQFSVERPDGSNFTLKIRSTKLEDSAMYFCASSEARYSGNTIYFGEGSWLTVV.

V is TRBV2 and J is TRBJ1-2; D unresolved. The germline gives CDR1 SNHLY, CDR2 FYNNEI. Trimming cost V 10 bases and J 4 bases, with 13 bases left between them. CDR3 length: 12 amino acids. CDR3 bases: TGTGCCAACCCGGTCGCTGGCTATGGCTACACCTTC. This encodes CANPVAGYGYTF.

The rearrangement uses TRBV6-6 and TRBJ2-7; maybe TRBD1 (6 bases). CDR3 size: 16 residues. Germline V gene data show CDR1 as MNHNY and CDR2 as SVGAGI (reference sequence). V lost 7 bases to trimming and J lost 1 base, with 20 bases between them. CDR3 loop: CASTADRPTFSYEQYF. CDR3 sequence (DNA): TGTGCCAGCACCGCCGACAGGCCGACATTTTCCTACGAGCAGTACTTC.

This clonotype was observed a handful of times. The chain employs TRBV27 and TRBJ2-7, with D possibly being TRBD1 (7 bases). With 5 bases removed from V and 3 bases from J, the gap between germline ends came to 14 bases. The CDR3 is 14 residues long. Per germline, CDR1 MNHEY and CDR2 SMNVEV (reference sequence). This CDR3 is CASSRAGQIYEQYF. The DNA of the CDR3 is TGTGCCAGCAGTCGTGCGGGACAGATCTACGAGCAGTACTTC.

The table lists this clonotype with a few counts. This rearrangement joins TRBV27 to TRBJ2-5; 7 bases fit TRBD1. CDR3 length equals 15 residues. The germline gives CDR1 MNHEY, CDR2 SMNVEV (reference sequence). V dropped 4 bases and J dropped 5; count of bases not matched to a gene: 10. This chain's CDR3 is CASSSQRTGWETQYF. The CDR3 DNA is TGTGCCAGCAGTTCACAAAGGACAGGATGGGAGACCCAGTACTTC.

The chain joins TRBV9 to TRBJ2-6, with a weak D call TRBD1 (6 bases). Deletions cut 4 bases from V and 0 bases from J, with 23 bases between. Germline V gene data show CDR1 as SGDLS and CDR2 as YYNGEE. The CDR3 sequence is 20 residues long. For the CDR3, the DNA is TGTGCCAGCAGCAACCCCTGGGACACCATACGCGACTCTGGGGCCAACGTCCTGACTTTC. Translating gives CASSNPWDTIRDSGANVLTF.

This chain uses TRBV14 with TRBJ2-1; TRBD2 matches at 7 bases. The CDR3 length is 15 residues. In germline, CDR1 is SGHDN, CDR2 FVKESK. V was pared by 1 base and J by 5 bases, with 5 bases of the junction left unmatched. The DNA for the CDR3 is TGTGCCAGCAGCCAAGCAGCGGGGATCAACAATGAGCAGTTCTTC. The encoded protein is CASSQAAGINNEQFF.

The V gene is TRBV6-6, the J gene TRBJ2-1, with 9 positions matching TRBD2. J gave up 8 bases and V 7 bases, and 12 bases lay outside the gene matches. Germline CDR1 reads MNHNY; CDR2 reads SVGAGI (reference sequence). The length of the CDR3 is 15 residues. The CDR3 protein is CASKLSGGGGDEQFF. CDR3 sequence (DNA): TGTGCCAGCAAACTTAGCGGGGGCGGGGGGGATGAGCAGTTCTTC.

This chain joins TRBV28 and TRBJ2-1; TRBD2 is a possible D gene (5 bases). The CDR3 is 18 amino acids. Germline CDR1 MDHEN, CDR2 SYDVKM. The V gene lost 4 bases and the J gene lost 1 base, with 20 bases spanning the gap. CDR3 residues: CASSSIYRPRESYNEQFF. The CDR3 nucleotides are TGTGCCAGCAGTTCTATATACCGCCCAAGGGAGTCCTACAATGAGCAGTTCTTC.

This clonotype occurred a few times. This chain uses TRBV6-2 or TRBV6-3 with TRBJ2-1; 15 bases are shared with TRBD2. This CDR3 contains 20 residues. After removal of 2 bases from V and 0 bases from J, the junction contained 8 bases not matched to a gene. Germline CDR1 MNHEY, CDR2 SVGEGT. In DNA form, the CDR3 reads TGTGCCAGCAGTTACCTGGGACTAGCGGGGGGAGCGTACTCCTACAATGAGCAGTTCTTC. It is translated as CASSYLGLAGGAYSYNEQFF.

The chain employs TRBV7-9 and TRBJ1-2; 10 bases map to TRBD1. CDR1 and CDR2 (germline): SEHNR, FQNEAQ (reference sequence). The V and J ends lost 4 bases and 4 bases, in that order; junction bases with no gene match: 6. The CDR3 consists of 15 residues. The CDR3 is CASSSDRGLGYGYTF. The CDR3 nucleotides read TGTGCCAGCAGCTCCGACAGGGGGCTAGGCTATGGCTACACCTTC.

CDR3 sequence: CSAPSAGGDEQYF. CDR3 DNA sequence: TGCAGTGCTCCTTCGGCGGGAGGCGACGAGCAGTACTTC. The chain uses TRBV20-1 and TRBJ2-7, with 8 nucleotides matching TRBD2. The germline CDR1 and CDR2 sequences are DFQATT and SNEGSKA (reference sequence). This CDR3 is built from 13 residues. Trimming at V came to 5 bases and at J to 5 bases, leaving 8 bases not matched to a gene.

As to this clonotype: It may be a read error: a sequence one base away is much more abundant. This chain links TRBV7-2 with TRBJ2-7, with TRBD1 identical over 7 bases. The ends lost 10 bases at V and 3 bases at J; junction bases unmatched: 15. This CDR3 spans 15 amino acids. CDR1 SGHTA and CDR2 FQGNSA come from the germline V gene. CDR3: CATRDPDRVHYEQYF. Here the CDR3 DNA reads TGTGCCACCAGGGACCCAGACAGGGTCCACTACGAGCAGTACTTC. Full variable domain (rest looked up from reference TRBV7-2 and TRBJ2-7): GAGVSQSPSNKVTEKGKDVELRCDPISGHTALYWYRQSLGQGLEFLIYFQGNSAPDKSGLPSDRFSAERTGGSVSTLTIQRTQQEDSAVYLCATRDPDRVHYEQYFGPGTRLTVT.

This rearrangement joins TRBV27 to TRBJ2-4, with TRBD2 identical over 8 bases. The germline gives CDR1 MNHEY, CDR2 SMNVEV (reference sequence). V trimming: 0 bases; J trimming: 8 bases; junction bases outside the gene matches: 6. This CDR3 has 15 amino acids. CDR3: CASSLSSGGRDIQYF. DNA of the CDR3: TGTGCCAGCAGTTTATCCAGCGGGGGTAGGGACATTCAGTACTTC.

The V call is TRBV20-1, the J call TRBJ2-2; D gene ambiguous. V was trimmed by 0 bases and J by 3 bases, leaving 14 bases between them. This CDR3 has 16 residues. Germline-derived CDR1 and CDR2 are DFQATT and SNEGSKA (reference sequence). The CDR3 sequence is CSARDQQRSDTGELFF. The CDR3 DNA reads TGCAGTGCTAGAGATCAGCAGCGATCCGACACCGGGGAGCTGTTTTTT.

The rearrangement links TRBV7-9 to TRBJ2-5; TRBD2 matches at 8 bases. The CDR3 spans 16 residues. Trimming at V came to 5 bases and at J to 5 bases, leaving 13 bases not matched to a gene. CDR1 SEHNR and CDR2 FQNEAQ come from the germline V gene (reference sequence). CDR3 in DNA: TGTGCCAGCAGCCCCCTCGGGGGGGGGAGAGAGGAGACCCAGTACTTC. It codes for CASSPLGGGREETQYF.

The chain employs TRBV4-1 and TRBJ2-1; D remains ambiguous. Trimming took 0 bases from V and 7 from J, leaving 13 bases between them. From germline, CDR1 is MGHRA and CDR2 YSYEKL. CDR3 length: 15 residues. The CDR3 DNA sequence: TGCGCCAGCAGCCAAGATGATAGTGCGTGGAATGAGCAGTTCTTC. Translated, it gives CASSQDDSAWNEQFF.

This clonotype turned up a few times. The chain has TRBV2 and TRBJ2-1; weak D call: TRBD2 (5 bases). This CDR3 comprises 11 residues. CDR1 and CDR2 from the germline V gene are SNHLY and FYNNEI. V lost 8 bases, J lost 5 bases, and 7 bases lay in between. CDR3 region: CASGGDNEQFF. CDR3 nucleotides: TGTGCCAGCGGAGGAGACAATGAGCAGTTCTTC. Complete variable domain (other parts from reference TRBV2 and TRBJ2-1): EPEVTQTPSHQVTQMGQEVILRCVPISNHLYFYWYRQILGQKVEFLVSFYNNEISEKSEIFDDQFSVERPDGSNFTLKIRSTKLEDSAMYFCASGGDNEQFFGPGTRLTVL.

Concerning this clonotype itself: It is likely a read error, because the conserved phenylalanine at the end of the CDR3 is missing. The V call is TRBV6-1, the J call TRBJ1-2; tentative D call: TRBD1 (5 bases). Germline CDR1 is MNHNS and CDR2 is SASEGT. V lost 8 bases and J lost 8, with 18 bases in between. CDR3 size: 13 residues. The DNA for the CDR3 is TGTGCCAGCTCTGAACGGGGGGGTGGAGGCTACACCGTC. It is translated as CASSERGGGGYTV.

This clonotype was recorded many times. The V and J genes are TRBV4-2 and TRBJ2-3; 12 nucleotides line up with TRBD2. V shed 1 base, J shed 2 bases, and the junction held 7 bases outside the gene matches. This CDR3 spans 18 amino acids. The germline V gene encodes CDR1 LGHNA and CDR2 YNFKEQ. The CDR3 loop is CASSQVASGGAVTDTQYF. The CDR3 DNA reads as TGTGCCAGCAGCCAAGTAGCTAGCGGGGGGGCTGTCACAGATACGCAGTATTTT.